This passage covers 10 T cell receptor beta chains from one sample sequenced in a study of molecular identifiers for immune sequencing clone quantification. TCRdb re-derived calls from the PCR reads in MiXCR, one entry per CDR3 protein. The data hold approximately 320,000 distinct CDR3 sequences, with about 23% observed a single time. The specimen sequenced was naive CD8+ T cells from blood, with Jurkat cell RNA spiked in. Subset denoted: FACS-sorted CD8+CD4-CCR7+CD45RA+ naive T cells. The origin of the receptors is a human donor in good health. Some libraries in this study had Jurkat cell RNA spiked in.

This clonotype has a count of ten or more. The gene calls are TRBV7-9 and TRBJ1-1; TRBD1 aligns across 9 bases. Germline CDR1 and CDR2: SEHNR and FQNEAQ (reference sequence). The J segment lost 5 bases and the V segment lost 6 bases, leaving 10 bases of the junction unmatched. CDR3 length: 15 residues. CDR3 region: CASSFGTGRETEAFF. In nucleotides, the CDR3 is TGTGCCAGCAGTTTCGGGACAGGGAGAGAAACTGAAGCTTTCTTT. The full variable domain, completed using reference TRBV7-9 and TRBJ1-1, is DTGVSQNPRHKITKRGQNVTFRCDPISEHNRLYWYRQTLGQGPEFLTYFQNEAQLEKSRLLSDRFSAERPKGSFSTLEIQRTEQGDSAMYLCASSFGTGRETEAFFGQGTRLTVV.

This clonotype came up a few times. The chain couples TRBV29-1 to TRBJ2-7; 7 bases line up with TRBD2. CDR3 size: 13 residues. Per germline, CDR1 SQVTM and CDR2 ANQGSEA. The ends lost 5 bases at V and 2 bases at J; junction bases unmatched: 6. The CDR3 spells CSVLPAGAYEQYF. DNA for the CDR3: TGCAGCGTTTTACCGGCGGGAGCCTACGAGCAGTACTTC.

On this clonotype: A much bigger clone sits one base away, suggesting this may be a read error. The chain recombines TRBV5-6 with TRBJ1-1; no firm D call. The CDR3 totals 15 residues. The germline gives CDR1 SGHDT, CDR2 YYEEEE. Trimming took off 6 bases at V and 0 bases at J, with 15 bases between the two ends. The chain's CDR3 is CASTVLLGVNTEAFF. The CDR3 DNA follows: TGTGCCAGCACCGTTCTCCTAGGAGTGAACACTGAAGCTTTCTTT. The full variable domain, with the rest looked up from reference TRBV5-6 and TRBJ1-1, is DAGVTQSPTHLIKTRGQQVTLRCSPKSGHDTVSWYQQALGQGPQFIFQYYEEEERQRGNFPDRFSGHQFPNYSSELNVNALLLGDSALYLCASTVLLGVNTEAFFGQGTRLTVV.

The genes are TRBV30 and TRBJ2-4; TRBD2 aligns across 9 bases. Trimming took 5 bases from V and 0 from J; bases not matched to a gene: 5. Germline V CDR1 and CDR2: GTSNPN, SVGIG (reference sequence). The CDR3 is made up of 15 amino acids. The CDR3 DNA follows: TGTGCCTGGGGGGGACTAGCTCTAGCCAAAAACATTCAGTACTTC. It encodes CAWGGLALAKNIQYF.

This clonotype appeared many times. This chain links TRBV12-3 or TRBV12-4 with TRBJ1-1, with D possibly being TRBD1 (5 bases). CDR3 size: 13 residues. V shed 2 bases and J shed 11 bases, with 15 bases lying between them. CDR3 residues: CASSLQGPFMAFF. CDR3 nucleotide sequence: TGTGCCAGCAGTTTACAGGGACCGTTTATGGCTTTCTTT.

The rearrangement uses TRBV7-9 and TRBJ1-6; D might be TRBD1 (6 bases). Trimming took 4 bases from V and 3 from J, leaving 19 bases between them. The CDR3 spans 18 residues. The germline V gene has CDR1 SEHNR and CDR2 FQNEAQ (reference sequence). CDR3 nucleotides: TGTGCCAGCAGCTCAACCCTAGCAGGGGCCCGCTATAATTCACCCCTCCACTTT. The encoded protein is CASSSTLAGARYNSPLHF.

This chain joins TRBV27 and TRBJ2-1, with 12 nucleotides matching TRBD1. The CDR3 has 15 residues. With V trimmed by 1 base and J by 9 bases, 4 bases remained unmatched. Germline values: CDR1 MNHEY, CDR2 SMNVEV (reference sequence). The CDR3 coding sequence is TGTGCCAGCAGTTTATGGGGACAGGGGGCAGTTGAGCAGTTCTTC. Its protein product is CASSLWGQGAVEQFF.

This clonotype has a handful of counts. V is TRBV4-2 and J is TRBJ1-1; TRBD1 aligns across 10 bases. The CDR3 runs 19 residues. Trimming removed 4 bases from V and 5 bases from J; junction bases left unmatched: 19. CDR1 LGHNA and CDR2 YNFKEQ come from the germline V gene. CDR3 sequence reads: CASSPELGQGVQIRTEAFF. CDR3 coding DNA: TGTGCCAGCAGCCCGGAACTTGGACAGGGGGTACAAATAAGGACTGAAGCTTTCTTT.

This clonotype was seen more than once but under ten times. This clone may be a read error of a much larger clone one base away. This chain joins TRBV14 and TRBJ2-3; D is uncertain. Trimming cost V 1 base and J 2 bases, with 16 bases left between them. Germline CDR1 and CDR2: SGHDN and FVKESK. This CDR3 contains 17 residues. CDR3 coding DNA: TGTGCCAGCAGCCAAGTGTCAGTTAAGACCTCCACAGATACGCAGTATTTT. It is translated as CASSQVSVKTSTDTQYF.

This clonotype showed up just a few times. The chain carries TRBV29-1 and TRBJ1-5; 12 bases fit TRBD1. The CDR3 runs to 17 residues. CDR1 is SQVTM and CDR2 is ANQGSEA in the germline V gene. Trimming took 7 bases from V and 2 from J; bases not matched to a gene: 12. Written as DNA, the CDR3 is TGCAGCGCAAACCCGGGACAGGGGGCCTTTGGCAATCAGCCCCAGCATTTT. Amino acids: CSANPGQGAFGNQPQHF.